These 8 T cell receptor beta chains came from one sample sequenced in a study of blood T cell repertoires in COVID-19. Some clones are missing from TCRdb's copy, which holds only in-frame ones; the method was immunoSEQ multiplex PCR. The table records about 54,000 clones, 87% of them present only once. The sample taken for sequencing was peripheral blood. All receptors derive from a man aged 50-60 years with active COVID-19.

The chain links TRBV4-3 to TRBJ1-1; D not certain. In germline, CDR1 is LGHNA, CDR2 YSLEER. V was cut by 0 bases and J by 4 bases, with 12 bases left in between. The CDR3 is 15 residues long. CDR3 in amino acids: CASSQDYLTPTEAFF. The CDR3 DNA reads as TGCGCCAGCAGCCAAGACTACCTTACCCCCACTGAAGCTTTCTTT.

The V call is TRBV27, the J call TRBJ2-7, with 7 bases identical to TRBD1. Germline CDR1 and CDR2: MNHEY and SMNVEV (reference sequence). This CDR3 is built from 15 residues. Germline trimming cut 5 bases from V and 5 bases from J; bases unmatched to any gene: 12. CDR3 bases: TGTGCCAGCAGTCCCCCGGCAGGGGGTCTCCACGAGCAGTACTTC. Protein product: CASSPPAGGLHEQYF.

The CDR3: CAWSVIRYPNTEAFF. DNA for the CDR3: TGTGCCTGGAGTGTGATCCGCTATCCGAACACTGAAGCTTTCTTT. The gene calls are TRBV30 and TRBJ1-1, with no clear D. The CDR3 covers 15 residues. In germline, CDR1 is GTSNPN, CDR2 SVGIG (reference sequence). Trimming left V 0 bases short and J 1 base short, with 12 bases between. Together with reference TRBV30 and TRBJ1-1, the CDR3 gives the full variable domain: SQTIHQWPATLVQPVGSPLSLECTVEGTSNPNLYWYRQAAGRGLQLLFYSVGIGQISSEVPQNLSASRPQDRQFILSSKKLLLSDSGFYLCAWSVIRYPNTEAFFGQGTRLTVV.

V is TRBV5-1 and J is TRBJ1-4, with D perhaps matching TRBD1 (5 bases). Per the germline V gene, CDR1 is SGHRS and CDR2 is YFSETQ. V was clipped by 0 bases and J by 2 bases, with 11 bases between them. This CDR3 region has 16 residues. CDR3 sequence reads: CASSLEAQGTNEKLFF. The CDR3, as DNA: TGCGCCAGCAGCTTGGAGGCGCAGGGTACTAATGAAAAACTGTTTTTT.

V usage is TRBV19 and J usage is TRBJ1-2; D unclear. The CDR3 length is 12 residues. The germline CDR1 and CDR2 sequences are LNHDA and SQIVND (reference sequence). Trimming removed 7 bases at V and 8 bases at J, with 14 bases between. The CDR3 region is CASIGSVKGYTF. The CDR3 coding sequence is TGTGCCAGTATAGGGAGCGTAAAGGGCTACACCTTC.

CDR3 loop: CASSLGTGAYTEAFF. In nucleotides, the CDR3 is TGTGCCAGCAGTTTAGGGACAGGGGCTTACACTGAAGCTTTCTTT. The V call is TRBV28, the J call TRBJ1-1, with 10 bases lining up with TRBD1. This CDR3 is 15 amino acids long. Germline trimming cut 2 bases from V and 3 bases from J; bases unmatched to any gene: 3. Germline loops: CDR1 MDHEN, CDR2 SYDVKM.

The genes are TRBV5-1 and TRBJ2-5; 11 bases are shared with TRBD2. Germline V lookup: CDR1 SGHRS, CDR2 YFSETQ. The ends lost 0 bases at V and 4 bases at J; junction bases unmatched: 2. The CDR3 is 15 residues long. As DNA, the CDR3 is TGCGCCAGCAGCTTGGCCGGGACTAGCGGAGAGACCCAGTACTTC. It is translated as CASSLAGTSGETQYF.

V and J are TRBV7-9 and TRBJ2-5; D is possibly TRBD1 (6 bases). Germline V lookup: CDR1 SEHNR, CDR2 FQNEAQ (reference sequence). V gave up 4 bases and J gave up 1 base, with 13 bases separating them. The CDR3 is made up of 15 amino acids. The CDR3 sequence: CASSSRLDSQETQYF. Here the CDR3 DNA reads TGTGCCAGCAGCTCAAGATTGGACAGCCAAGAGACCCAGTACTTC.